This T cell receptor (beta chain) was retrieved from a study of CD8 T cells in ankylosing spondylitis. Regarding the study as a whole: Characteristic of ankylosing spondylitis blood, it appeared, was a TCR beta motif comprising roughly eight highly homologous variants. Relatively rare in peripheral blood, disease-linked clones were also CD8+.

The V and J ends lost 6 bases and 4 bases respectively, with 19 bases between them. The CDR3 runs 15 residues. The germline CDR1 and CDR2 sequences are DFQATT and SNEGSKA (reference sequence). In the case of this clonotype: Its antigen is not identified.

By quantitative 5'-RACE with molecular barcodes, the TCR beta libraries were made. A single record per CDR3 protein comes from TCRdb applying MiXCR to the 5' RACE reads. Of around 770,000 distinct CDR3 sequences detected, 10% to 15% appear once; the ten largest clones hold 0.51%. This TCR was recovered from a male donor with ankylosing spondylitis. V usage is TRBV20-1 and J usage is TRBJ2-1; the D gene is possibly TRBD2 (7 bases). The specimen sequenced was blood, either unsorted or a sorted T cell fraction (not recorded which). The CDR3 DNA follows: TGCAGTGCCTTCAGATCGGGGGGCTTTTACAATGAGCAGTTCTTC. It encodes CSAFRSGGFYNEQFF.